This T cell receptor (beta chain) was profiled in a study of cytomegalovirus exposure and HLA in healthy donors. TCRdb's copy holds only in-frame clones and misses some; the assay was immunoSEQ multiplex PCR. Here the sample spans fewer than 400,000 clones, around 90% being singletons. This clone was detected once. Separate from the roughly 710-subject first cohort, the 120-subject validation cohort was the one that the donors belonged to. The receptor comes from a man under 40 in good health and CMV-seronegative. The source material was PBMCs.

Here the CDR3 reads CASSETAVSYEQYF. The CDR3 nucleotides read TGCGCCAGCAGTGAGACAGCCGTCTCCTACGAGCAGTACTTC. The chain uses TRBV10-2 and TRBJ2-7, with D unresolved. The CDR3 has 14 residues. V lost 2 bases and J lost 0, with 8 bases in between. Per germline, CDR1 WSHSY and CDR2 SAAADI.